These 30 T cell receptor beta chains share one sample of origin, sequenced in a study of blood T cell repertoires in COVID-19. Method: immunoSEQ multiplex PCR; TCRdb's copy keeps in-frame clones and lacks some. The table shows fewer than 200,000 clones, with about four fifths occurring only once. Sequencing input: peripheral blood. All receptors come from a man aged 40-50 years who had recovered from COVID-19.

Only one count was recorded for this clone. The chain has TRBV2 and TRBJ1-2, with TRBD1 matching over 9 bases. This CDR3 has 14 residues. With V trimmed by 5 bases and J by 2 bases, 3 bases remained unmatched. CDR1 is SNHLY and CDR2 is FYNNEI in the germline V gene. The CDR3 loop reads CASSPGQGNYGYTF. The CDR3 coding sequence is TGTGCCAGCAGTCCGGGACAGGGAAACTATGGCTACACCTTC.

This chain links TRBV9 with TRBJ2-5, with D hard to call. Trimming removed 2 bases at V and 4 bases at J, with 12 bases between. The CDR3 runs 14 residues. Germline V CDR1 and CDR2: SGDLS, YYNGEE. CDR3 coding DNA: TGTGCCAGCAGCGTTGCTAGTGATGGAGAGACCCAGTACTTC. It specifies CASSVASDGETQYF.

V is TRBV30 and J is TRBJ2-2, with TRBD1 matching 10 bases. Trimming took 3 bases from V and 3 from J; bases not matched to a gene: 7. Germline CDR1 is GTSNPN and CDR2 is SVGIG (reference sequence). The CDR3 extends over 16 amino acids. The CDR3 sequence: CAWSLPGTGDTGELFF. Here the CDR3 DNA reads TGTGCCTGGAGCCTCCCCGGGACAGGGGACACCGGGGAGCTGTTTTTT. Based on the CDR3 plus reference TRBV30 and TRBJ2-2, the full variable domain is SQTIHQWPATLVQPVGSPLSLECTVEGTSNPNLYWYRQAAGRGLQLLFYSVGIGQISSEVPQNLSASRPQDRQFILSSKKLLLSDSGFYLCAWSLPGTGDTGELFFGEGSRLTVL.

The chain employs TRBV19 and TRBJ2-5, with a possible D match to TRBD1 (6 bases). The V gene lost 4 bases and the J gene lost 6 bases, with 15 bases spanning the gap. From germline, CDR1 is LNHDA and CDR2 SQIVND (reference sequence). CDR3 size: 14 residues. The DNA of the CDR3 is TGTGCCAGTAGTACCCCCGACAGGTGGAAGACCCAGTACTTC. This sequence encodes CASSTPDRWKTQYF.

The CDR3 loop reads CASSPTGHEQYF. The CDR3 DNA reads as TGTGCCAGCAGCCCAACAGGACACGAGCAGTACTTC. V is TRBV6-2 or TRBV6-3 and J is TRBJ2-7, with D perhaps TRBD1 (5 bases). Germline loops: CDR1 MNHEY, CDR2 SVGEGT. The CDR3 has 12 amino acids. The V end lost 6 bases, the J end lost 5 bases, and 11 bases lay between the germline ends.

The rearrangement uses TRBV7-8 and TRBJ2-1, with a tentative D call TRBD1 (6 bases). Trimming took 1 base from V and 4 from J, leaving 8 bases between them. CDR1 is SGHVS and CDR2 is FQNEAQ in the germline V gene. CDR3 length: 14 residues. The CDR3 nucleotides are TGTGCCAGCAGCTTAGGGACAGCGTACAATGAGCAGTTCTTC. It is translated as CASSLGTAYNEQFF.

As DNA, the CDR3 is TGTGCCAGCAGCCCCGGGACAGGGAGTTATAGTAGCAATCAGCCCCAGCATTTT. Its protein is CASSPGTGSYSSNQPQHF. This chain links TRBV11-2 with TRBJ1-5, with 9 bases aligning to TRBD1. The CDR3 contains 18 residues. Germline CDR1 SGHAT, CDR2 FQNNGV. The junction had 11 bases not matched to a gene; V was cut back by 5 bases and J by 0 bases. The full variable domain, with the rest looked up from reference TRBV11-2 and TRBJ1-5, is EAGVAQSPRYKIIEKRQSVAFWCNPISGHATLYWYQQILGQGPKLLIQFQNNGVVDDSQLPKDRFSAERLKGVDSTLKIQPAKLEDSAVYLCASSPGTGSYSSNQPQHFGDGTRLSIL.

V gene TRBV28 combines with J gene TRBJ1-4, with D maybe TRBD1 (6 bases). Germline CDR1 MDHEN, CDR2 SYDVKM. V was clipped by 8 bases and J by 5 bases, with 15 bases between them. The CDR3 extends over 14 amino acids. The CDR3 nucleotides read TGTGCCAGCTTACCGACAGGAGGCAATGAAAAACTGTTTTTT. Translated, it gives CASLPTGGNEKLFF.

CDR3 residues: CASSHLAGVGTDTQYF. Here the CDR3 DNA reads TGTGCCAGCAGCCATCTAGCGGGGGTTGGTACAGATACGCAGTATTTT. V is TRBV14 and J is TRBJ2-3, with 10 bases matching TRBD2. Germline V CDR1 and CDR2: SGHDN, FVKESK. The CDR3 contains 16 residues. The J segment lost 3 bases and the V segment lost 3 bases, leaving 6 bases of the junction unmatched.

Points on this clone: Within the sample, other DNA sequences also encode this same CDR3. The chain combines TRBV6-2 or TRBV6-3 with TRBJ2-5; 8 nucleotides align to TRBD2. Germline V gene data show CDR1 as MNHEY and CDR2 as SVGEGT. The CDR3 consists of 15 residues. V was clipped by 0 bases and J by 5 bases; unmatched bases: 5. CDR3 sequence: CASSYSTSGGETQYF. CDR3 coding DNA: TGTGCCAGCAGTTACTCTACCAGCGGGGGTGAGACCCAGTACTTC.

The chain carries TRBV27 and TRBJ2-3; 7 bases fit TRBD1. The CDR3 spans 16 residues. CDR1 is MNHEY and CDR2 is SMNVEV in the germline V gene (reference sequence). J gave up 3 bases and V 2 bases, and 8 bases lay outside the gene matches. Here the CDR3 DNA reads TGTGCCAGCAGTTTACAGGGGGTCGGGTTAACAGATACGCAGTATTTT. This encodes CASSLQGVGLTDTQYF.

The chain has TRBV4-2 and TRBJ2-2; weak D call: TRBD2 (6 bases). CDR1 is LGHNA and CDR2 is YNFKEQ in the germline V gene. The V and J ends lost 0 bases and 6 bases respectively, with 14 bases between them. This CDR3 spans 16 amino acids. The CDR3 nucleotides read TGTGCCAGCAGCCAAGACATGATGGGGGGATCCGGGGAGCTGTTTTTT. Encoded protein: CASSQDMMGGSGELFF.

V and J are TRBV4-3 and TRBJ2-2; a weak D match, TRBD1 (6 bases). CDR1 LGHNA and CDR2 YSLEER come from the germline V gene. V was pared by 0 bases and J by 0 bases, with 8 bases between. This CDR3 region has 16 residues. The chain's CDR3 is CASSQEGHTNTGELFF. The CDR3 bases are TGCGCCAGCAGCCAAGAGGGACATACGAACACCGGGGAGCTGTTTTTT.

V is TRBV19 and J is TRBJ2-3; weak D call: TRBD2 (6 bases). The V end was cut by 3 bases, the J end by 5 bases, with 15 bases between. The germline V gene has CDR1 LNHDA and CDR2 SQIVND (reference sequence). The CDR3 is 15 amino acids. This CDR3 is CASSIGGLAVDTQYF. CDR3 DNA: TGTGCCAGTAGTATCGGGGGACTGGCGGTAGATACGCAGTATTTT. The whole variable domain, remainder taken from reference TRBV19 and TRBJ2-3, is DGGITQSPKYLFRKEGQNVTLSCEQNLNHDAMYWYRQDPGQGLRLIYYSQIVNDFQKGDIAEGYSVSREKKESFPLTVTSAQKNPTAFYLCASSIGGLAVDTQYFGPGTRLTVL.

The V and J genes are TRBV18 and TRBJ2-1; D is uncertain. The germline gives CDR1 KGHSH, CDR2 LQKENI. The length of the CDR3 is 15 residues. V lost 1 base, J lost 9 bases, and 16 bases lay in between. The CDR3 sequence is CASSPRLLEHGEQFF. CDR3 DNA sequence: TGTGCCAGCTCACCACGCCTCTTAGAGCATGGTGAGCAGTTCTTC.

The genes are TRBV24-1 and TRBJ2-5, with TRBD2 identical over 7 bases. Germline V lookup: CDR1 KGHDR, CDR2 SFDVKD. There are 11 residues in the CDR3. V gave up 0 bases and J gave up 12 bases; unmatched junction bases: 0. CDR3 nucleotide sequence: TGTGCCACCAGTGATTTGCGGGAGGAGTACTTC. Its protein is CATSDLREEYF.

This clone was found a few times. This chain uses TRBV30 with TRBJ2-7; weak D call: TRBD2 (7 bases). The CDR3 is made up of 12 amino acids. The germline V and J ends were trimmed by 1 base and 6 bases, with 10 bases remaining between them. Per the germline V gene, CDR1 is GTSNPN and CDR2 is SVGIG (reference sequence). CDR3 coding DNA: TGTGCCTGGAGTGAGGGGGGGGTCGAGCAGTACTTC. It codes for CAWSEGGVEQYF.

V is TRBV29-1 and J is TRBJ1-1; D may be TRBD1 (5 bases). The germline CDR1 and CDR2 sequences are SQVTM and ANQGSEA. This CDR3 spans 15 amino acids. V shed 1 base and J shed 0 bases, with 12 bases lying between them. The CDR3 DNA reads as TGCAGCGTTGAAGGGTCTAACAGGATGAACACTGAAGCTTTCTTT. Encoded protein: CSVEGSNRMNTEAFF.

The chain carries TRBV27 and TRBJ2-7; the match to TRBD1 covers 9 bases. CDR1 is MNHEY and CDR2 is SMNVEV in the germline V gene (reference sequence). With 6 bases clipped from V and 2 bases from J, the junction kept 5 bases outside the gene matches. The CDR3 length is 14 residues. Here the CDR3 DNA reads TGTGCCAGCAGCGGGACAGGGAATACCTACGAGCAGTACTTC. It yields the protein CASSGTGNTYEQYF.

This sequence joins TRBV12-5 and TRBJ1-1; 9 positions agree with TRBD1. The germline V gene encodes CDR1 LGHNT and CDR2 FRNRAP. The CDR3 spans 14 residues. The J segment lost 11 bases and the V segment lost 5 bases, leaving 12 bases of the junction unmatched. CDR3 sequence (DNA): TGTGCTAGTGGTCCACTTGGGACAGGGACGGCGGCTTTCTTT. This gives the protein CASGPLGTGTAAFF.

CDR3 coding DNA: TGTGCCAGCAAAGCGGAGAATGAGCAGTTCTTC. This translates into CASKAENEQFF. The chain combines TRBV7-6 with TRBJ2-1, with D possibly being TRBD2 (5 bases). Germline values: CDR1 SGHVS, CDR2 FNYEAQ. The CDR3 covers 11 residues. The V and J ends lost 7 bases and 7 bases respectively, with 8 bases between them.

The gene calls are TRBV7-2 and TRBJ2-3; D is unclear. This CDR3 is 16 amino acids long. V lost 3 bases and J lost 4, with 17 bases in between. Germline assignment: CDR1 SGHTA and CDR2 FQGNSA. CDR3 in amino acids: CASSFHHTPPADTQYF. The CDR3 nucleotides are TGTGCCAGCAGCTTCCACCACACCCCCCCCGCAGATACGCAGTATTTT.

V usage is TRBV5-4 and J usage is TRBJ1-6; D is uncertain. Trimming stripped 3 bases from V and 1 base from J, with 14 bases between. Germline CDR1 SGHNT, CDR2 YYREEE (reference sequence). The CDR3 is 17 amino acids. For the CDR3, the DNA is TGTGCCAGCAGCTCCGCTGGAAGGGAGTCCTATAATTCACCCCTCCACTTT. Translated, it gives CASSSAGRESYNSPLHF.

The CDR3 loop is CASRPGTGYEQYF. Written as DNA, the CDR3 is TGTGCCAGCAGGCCCGGGACAGGGTACGAGCAGTACTTC. The V and J genes are TRBV28 and TRBJ2-7; TRBD1 aligns across 9 bases. Per the germline V gene, CDR1 is MDHEN and CDR2 is SYDVKM. Trimming cost V 6 bases and J 4 bases; bases outside gene matches: 4. CDR3 size: 13 residues.

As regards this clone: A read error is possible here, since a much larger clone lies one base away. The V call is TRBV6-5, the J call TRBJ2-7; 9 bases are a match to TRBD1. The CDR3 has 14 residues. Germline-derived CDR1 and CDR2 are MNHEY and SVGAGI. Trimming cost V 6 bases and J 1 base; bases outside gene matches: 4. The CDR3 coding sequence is TGTGCCAGCAGCACCGGGACAGGGTCCTACGAGCAGTACTTC. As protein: CASSTGTGSYEQYF.

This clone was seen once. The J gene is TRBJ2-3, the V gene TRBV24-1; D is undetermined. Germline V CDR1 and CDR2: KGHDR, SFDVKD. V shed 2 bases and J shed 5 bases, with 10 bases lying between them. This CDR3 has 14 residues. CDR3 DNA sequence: TGTGCCACCAGTGATTCGGCTAGAGGAGATACGCAGTATTTT. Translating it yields CATSDSARGDTQYF.

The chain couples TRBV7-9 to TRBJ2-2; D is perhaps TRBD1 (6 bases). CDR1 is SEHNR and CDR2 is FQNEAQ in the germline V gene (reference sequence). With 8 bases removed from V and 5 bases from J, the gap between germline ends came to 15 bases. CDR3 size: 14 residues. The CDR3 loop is CASPPSGDTGELFF. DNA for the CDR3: TGTGCCAGCCCCCCCTCAGGGGATACCGGGGAGCTGTTTTTT.

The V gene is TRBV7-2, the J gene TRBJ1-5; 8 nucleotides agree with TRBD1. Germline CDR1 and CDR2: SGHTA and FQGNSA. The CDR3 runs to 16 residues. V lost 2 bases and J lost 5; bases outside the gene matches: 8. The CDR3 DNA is TGTGCCAGCAGCTTACAGGGCCCAGGGGGCCATCAGCCCCAGCATTTT. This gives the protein CASSLQGPGGHQPQHF.

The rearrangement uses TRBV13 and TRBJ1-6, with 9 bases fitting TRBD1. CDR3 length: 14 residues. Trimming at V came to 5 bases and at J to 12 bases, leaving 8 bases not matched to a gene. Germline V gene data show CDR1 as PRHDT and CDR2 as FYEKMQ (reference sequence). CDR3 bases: TGTGCCAGCAGCCCCGGGACAGGGACTTTACCCCTCCACTTT. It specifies CASSPGTGTLPLHF.

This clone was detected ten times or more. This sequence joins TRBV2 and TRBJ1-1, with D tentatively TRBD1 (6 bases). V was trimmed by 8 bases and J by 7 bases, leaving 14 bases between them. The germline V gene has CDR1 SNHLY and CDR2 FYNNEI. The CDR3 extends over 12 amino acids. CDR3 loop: CASDTSQGEAFF. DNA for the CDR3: TGTGCCAGCGACACCTCACAGGGTGAAGCTTTCTTT. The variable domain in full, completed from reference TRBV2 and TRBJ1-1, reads EPEVTQTPSHQVTQMGQEVILRCVPISNHLYFYWYRQILGQKVEFLVSFYNNEISEKSEIFDDQFSVERPDGSNFTLKIRSTKLEDSAMYFCASDTSQGEAFFGQGTRLTVV.